Shown below are 20 T cell receptor beta chains from a single sample sequenced in a study of graft-versus-host responses after intestinal transplantation. Assay used: immunoSEQ multiplex PCR; TCRdb lists only in-frame clones, some missing. The table lists about 91,000 clones, approximately 90% of them singletons. No antigen is known for these receptors. Specimen: unstimulated CD4+ T cells sorted from spleen or lymph node cells, collected before transplant. The receptors stem from a human donor who was the organ donor for an intestinal transplant.

This clone occurred once. V usage is TRBV30 and J usage is TRBJ2-3; 8 bases are shared with TRBD1. V was pared by 8 bases and J by 2 bases, with 6 bases of the junction left unmatched. CDR3 length: 13 residues. Germline values: CDR1 GTSNPN, CDR2 SVGIG (reference sequence). CDR3 in DNA: TGTGCCGCCTACAGGGGGTCCACAGATACGCAGTATTTT. It encodes CAAYRGSTDTQYF.

In regard to this clone: The germline gene is not matched at one end of the junction; a read error may be the cause. The V call is TRBV10-3, the J call TRBJ1-2; D ambiguous. Per the germline V gene, CDR1 is ENHRY and CDR2 is SYGVKD. The CDR3 has 16 residues. The CDR3 loop reads CVISELPSYSNYGYTF. In DNA, the CDR3 is TGTGTCATCAGTGAGTTGCCGAGTTACTCTAACTATGGCTACACCTTC.

The gene calls are TRBV10-3 and TRBJ2-2; tentative D call: TRBD1 (6 bases). Trimming took off 6 bases at V and 2 bases at J, with 10 bases between the two ends. The length of the CDR3 is 14 residues. Germline lookup yields CDR1 ENHRY and CDR2 SYGVKD. The CDR3 sequence: CAIRRTENTGELFF. CDR3 nucleotides: TGTGCCATCAGGAGGACAGAAAACACCGGGGAGCTGTTTTTT.

The chain is built from TRBV5-1 and TRBJ2-3, with D possibly TRBD2 on 6 matching bases. V was shortened by 5 bases and J by 0 bases, with 7 bases between the two germline ends. The V gene's germline CDR1 is SGHRS and CDR2 YFSETQ. This CDR3 has 13 amino acids. CDR3 amino acids: CASRGGSTDTQYF. Written as DNA, the CDR3 is TGCGCCAGCAGGGGGGGTAGCACAGATACGCAGTATTTT.

V and J are TRBV29-1 and TRBJ1-1; D is unclear. Germline-derived CDR1 and CDR2 are SQVTM and ANQGSEA. The CDR3 runs to 14 residues. V gave up 6 bases and J gave up 0 bases, with 14 bases separating them. CDR3 sequence (DNA): TGCAGCGTGGCCCCCAGGATCATGAACACTGAAGCTTTCTTT. Protein sequence: CSVAPRIMNTEAFF.

The V gene is TRBV6-5, the J gene TRBJ2-7; the D gene is possibly TRBD2 (6 bases). The CDR3 has 16 amino acids. V shed 0 bases and J shed 0 bases, with 12 bases lying between them. Germline assignment: CDR1 MNHEY and CDR2 SVGAGI. In DNA, the CDR3 is TGTGCCAGCAGTTACTCGTTAGCTAGCGTCTCCTACGAGCAGTACTTC. It translates to CASSYSLASVSYEQYF.

The chain recombines TRBV5-6 with TRBJ2-3, with D perhaps matching TRBD1 (6 bases). The germline V gene has CDR1 SGHDT and CDR2 YYEEEE. This CDR3 has 15 amino acids. Trimming took off 10 bases at V and 6 bases at J, with 24 bases between the two ends. DNA for the CDR3: TGTGCCGGGGACAACGGGACCGCGTATTGGGATACGCAGTATTTT. As protein: CAGDNGTAYWDTQYF.

The chain links TRBV7-9 to TRBJ2-7; 7 bases are shared with TRBD1. From germline, CDR1 is SEHNR and CDR2 FQNEAQ (reference sequence). The CDR3 loop spans 16 amino acids. V shed 4 bases and J 2 bases; nucleotides not matched to a gene: 11. The CDR3 DNA reads as TGTGCCAGCAGCTCCAACACCGGGACAGAGACCTACGAGCAGTACTTC. Translated: CASSSNTGTETYEQYF.

The chain uses TRBV5-1 and TRBJ2-3; TRBD2 agrees at 13 bases. This CDR3 is 15 amino acids long. The junction had 2 bases not matched to a gene; V was cut back by 2 bases and J by 5 bases. Germline values: CDR1 SGHRS, CDR2 YFSETQ. CDR3: CASSFGTSGVDTQYF. CDR3 coding DNA: TGCGCCAGCAGCTTCGGGACTAGCGGGGTAGATACGCAGTATTTT.

The CDR3 nucleotides are TGCGCCAGCAGCCCCTGGGACAGGGTAAAAAACATTCAGTACTTC. It translates to CASSPWDRVKNIQYF. This sequence joins TRBV5-1 and TRBJ2-4; 9 bases map to TRBD1. V lost 4 bases and J lost 4; bases outside the gene matches: 6. Looked up from germline, CDR1 is SGHRS and CDR2 is YFSETQ. The CDR3 contains 15 residues.

J is TRBJ2-7 and V is TRBV4-1; 9 positions match TRBD2. The CDR3 loop spans 15 amino acids. With 2 bases clipped from V and 3 bases from J, the junction kept 5 bases outside the gene matches. CDR1 is MGHRA, CDR2 YSYEKL, per germline. CDR3 nucleotide sequence: TGCGCCAGCAGCCAATCTAGCGGGATGGGCTACGAGCAGTACTTC. This gives the protein CASSQSSGMGYEQYF.

The V gene is TRBV11-1, the J gene TRBJ2-7; 10 bases map to TRBD1. The CDR3 runs to 14 residues. Looked up from germline, CDR1 is SGHAT and CDR2 is FQDESV (reference sequence). Germline trimming cut 6 bases from V and 3 bases from J; bases unmatched to any gene: 5. CDR3 nucleotides: TGTGCCAGCAGTCCGACAGGGGGCCTCTACGAGCAGTACTTC. It specifies CASSPTGGLYEQYF.

CDR3 DNA: TGTGCCAGCAGTTGGGGACAGGGCCTCGAGCAGTACTTC. This translates into CASSWGQGLEQYF. The chain recombines TRBV6-6 with TRBJ2-7; TRBD1 agrees at 9 bases. The length of the CDR3 is 13 residues. Germline CDR1 MNHNY, CDR2 SVGAGI (reference sequence). V lost 4 bases, J lost 6 bases, and 4 bases stayed unmatched.

V and J are TRBV15 and TRBJ2-1, with D perhaps TRBD2 (5 bases). V was shortened by 0 bases and J by 3 bases, with 9 bases between the two germline ends. The CDR3 is 15 residues long. In germline, CDR1 is LNHNV, CDR2 YYDKDF (reference sequence). In DNA, the CDR3 is TGTGCCACCAGCAGAGATCAAACTAGCTACAATGAGCAGTTCTTC. Protein: CATSRDQTSYNEQFF.

V usage is TRBV5-6 and J usage is TRBJ1-1, with 7 bases fitting TRBD1. This CDR3 is built from 15 residues. Germline V gene lookup returns CDR1 SGHDT and CDR2 YYEEEE. With 0 bases clipped from V and 5 bases from J, the junction kept 7 bases outside the gene matches. CDR3 region: CASSLAKGAGTEAFF. The CDR3 nucleotides are TGTGCCAGCAGCTTGGCCAAGGGGGCGGGAACTGAAGCTTTCTTT.

This clone was counted only a few times. CDR3 sequence reads: CSVEGSNEKLFF. The CDR3 region has the DNA TGCAGCGTTGAAGGTAGTAATGAAAAACTGTTTTTT. The V call is TRBV29-1, the J call TRBJ1-4; D gene unclear. There are 12 residues in the CDR3. Trimming left V 1 base short and J 4 bases short, with 4 bases between. Per the germline V gene, CDR1 is SQVTM and CDR2 is ANQGSEA.

The chain combines TRBV6-5 with TRBJ2-2; 9 nucleotides line up with TRBD1. Germline V gene data show CDR1 as MNHEY and CDR2 as SVGAGI. V shed 6 bases and J 5 bases; nucleotides not matched to a gene: 7. The CDR3 has 15 amino acids. CDR3 sequence: CASSWDRAGTGELFF. The CDR3, as DNA: TGTGCCAGCAGCTGGGACAGGGCGGGAACCGGGGAGCTGTTTTTT.

The chain uses TRBV28 and TRBJ2-7, with 9 bases lining up with TRBD1. The junction had 17 bases not matched to a gene; V was cut back by 8 bases and J by 9 bases. CDR1 is MDHEN, CDR2 SYDVKM, per germline. CDR3 size: 15 residues. The CDR3 region has the DNA TGTGCCAGCGGGGGACAGGGCGGGTCGGGAGAGGGGCAGTACTTC. Translation gives CASGGQGGSGEGQYF.

This clone was detected once. V and J are TRBV2 and TRBJ1-1; no clear D gene. This CDR3 region has 12 residues. Trimming stripped 7 bases from V and 0 bases from J, with 6 bases between. Looked up from germline, CDR1 is SNHLY and CDR2 is FYNNEI. The CDR3 nucleotides are TGTGCCAGCAAGCTCTTGAACACTGAAGCTTTCTTT. Protein product: CASKLLNTEAFF.

The chain combines TRBV11-3 with TRBJ1-6; D call uncertain. V was pared by 4 bases and J by 8 bases, with 15 bases between. The CDR3 loop spans 15 amino acids. Germline CDR1 reads SGHNT; CDR2 reads YENEEA. As DNA, the CDR3 is TGTGCCAGCAGCTACTACCACGTCGTCGATTCACCCCTCCACTTT. Translated, it gives CASSYYHVVDSPLHF.